A selection of T cell receptor beta chains follows, all from one sample in a study of T-cell reconstitution after alpha-beta-depleted transplantation in children. TCRdb reprocessed the PCR reads via MiXCR and lists one record per CDR3 protein. Among about 370,000 distinct CDR3 sequences listed, about 20% were seen once. The material sequenced was PBMCs from the stem cell graft donor, taken from the stem cell graft. The receptors originated from a human donor who donated a stem cell graft to a child with acute myeloid leukemia. CDR3s leave out the opening cysteine and the closing phenylalanine or tryptophan.

V gene	CDR3 protein
TRBV12-3/TRBV12-4	ASLQGTGVIELSGNTIY
TRBV29-1	SVDSYRGYNQPQH
TRBV29-1	SVAPTLAGGQF
TRBV29-1	SDTSGSLNTEAF
TRBV11-2	ASTRGASTDTQY
TRBV20-1	SARDVEGQETQY
TRBV10-3	AISESRTQY
TRBV20-1	SATSRTDTQY
TRBV24-1	ATSDPQTGYGYT
TRBV28	ASSKKNKAETQY
TRBV20-1	SAREFQEGPQETQY
TRBV3-1	ASSLNRGQPQH
TRBV9	ASSVDWASGTDTQY
TRBV29-1	SVATRNPSSYNEQF
TRBV13	ASSSPTGKNIQY
TRBV4-2	ASSQREVSYNEQF
TRBV29-1	SADTGYYGYT
TRBV29-1	SVWDGDGYT
TRBV16	ASSPGLPEAF
TRBV12-3/TRBV12-4	ASSFLALAGVPYEQY
TRBV28	ASTEAGVYEQY
TRBV7-9	ASSLPLQETQY
TRBV7-2	ASSLLGRIQYNEQF
TRBV5-1	ASSPRDRVISGSIGELF
TRBV5-1	ASSPGLKQGGEKLF
TRBV20-1	SAMGVGLGFDEQF
TRBV3-1	ASSQDLTALQF
TRBV10-3	AISEGPTQGTNEKLF
TRBV9	ASSGPRGASSNEQF
TRBV27	ASSLGVSANEKLF
TRBV20-1	SARDTLAGGSYNEQF
TRBV29-1	SVVGGRGSSYEQY
TRBV7-7	ASSLEPGALYEQY
TRBV4-1	ASSQGLLDTQY
TRBV6-2/TRBV6-3	ASSYRRGDTEAF
TRBV7-2	ASNVLLAGVRDEQF
TRBV7-9	ASSDEMEQF
TRBV29-1	SAKLGAEAF
TRBV30	AWSVRGARPYEQY
TRBV6-5	ASSYSGAGVGPYEQY
TRBV12-3/TRBV12-4	ASRRGTSGNQYEQY
TRBV19	ASSIKMARNQPQH
TRBV4-1	ASSSWEENSPLH
TRBV5-1	ASSYGSGDQPQH
TRBV20-1	SAGVQGPDTQY
TRBV12-3/TRBV12-4	ASSADGTLWQF
TRBV20-1	SASTSGLSYEQY
TRBV20-1	SLRGPALANEQF
TRBV7-7	ASSLAGLDNEQF